These 23 T cell receptor beta chains came from one sample sequenced in a study of Graves' ophthalmopathy and Graves' hyperthyroidism. TCR beta CDR3 amplification used RNA transcripts. First-round RT-PCR relied on HTBI primers, and a second-round multiplex PCR came next. TCRdb processed the multiplex PCR reads anew with MiXCR; each CDR3 protein has one entry. The sample includes about 400,000 distinct CDR3 sequences, 15% to 20% of them seen just once. The sample was peripheral blood. These receptors were obtained from a woman aged 18-29 years with Graves' ophthalmopathy.

By frequency in the sample, this clonotype is medium-sized. V is TRBV12-3 or TRBV12-4 and J is TRBJ1-1; 9 nucleotides match TRBD1. This CDR3 spans 16 amino acids. Trimming took 6 bases from V and 4 from J; bases not matched to a gene: 12. The CDR3 sequence: CASRGATGQGTTEAFF. The CDR3 nucleotides are TGTGCCAGCAGGGGGGCAACGGGACAGGGAACCACTGAAGCTTTCTTT.

This clonotype has ten or more counts. The chain couples TRBV19 to TRBJ1-3, with D unclear. The CDR3 loop spans 17 amino acids. Germline CDR1 reads LNHDA; CDR2 reads SQIVND (reference sequence). Trimming removed 0 bases from V and 0 bases from J, with 12 bases in between. The CDR3 bases are TGTGCCAGTAGTATAGAGGCCGGCCTTTACTCTGGAAACACCATATATTTT. This encodes CASSIEAGLYSGNTIYF.

Many counts were recorded for this clonotype. The chain couples TRBV6-1 to TRBJ2-7; 7 bases are shared with TRBD1. V trimming: 5 bases; J trimming: 7 bases; junction bases outside the gene matches: 17. Germline CDR1 and CDR2: MNHNS and SASEGT. The CDR3 length is 16 residues. The CDR3 spells CASSPGQVSFQREQYF. The CDR3, as DNA: TGTGCCAGCAGTCCCGGACAGGTCTCCTTTCAGAGGGAGCAGTACTTC.

This clonotype was seen ten or more times. The rearrangement joins TRBV27 to TRBJ2-3; 9 nucleotides align to TRBD2. The ends lost 5 bases at V and 2 bases at J; junction bases unmatched: 14. Per the germline V gene, CDR1 is MNHEY and CDR2 is SMNVEV (reference sequence). The CDR3 is 18 amino acids. The CDR3 nucleotides are TGTGCCAGCAGTCGGGCTAGCGGGGCTAAGCTTCTCACAGATACGCAGTATTTT. Translated, it gives CASSRASGAKLLTDTQYF.

This clonotype was observed at least ten times. The chain recombines TRBV9 with TRBJ2-7; the match to TRBD2 covers 11 bases. Per the germline V gene, CDR1 is SGDLS and CDR2 is YYNGEE. The CDR3 contains 15 residues. V was pared by 2 bases and J by 2 bases, with 3 bases of the junction left unmatched. CDR3 nucleotide sequence: TGTGCCAGCAGCGTGGGTAGCGGGAGGGCCTACGAGCAGTACTTC. This gives the protein CASSVGSGRAYEQYF.

The chain recombines TRBV6-2 or TRBV6-3 with TRBJ2-7, with 11 bases aligning to TRBD2. V shed 6 bases and J 6 bases; nucleotides not matched to a gene: 7. Germline V gene lookup returns CDR1 MNHEY and CDR2 SVGEGT. CDR3 length: 14 residues. The CDR3 coding sequence is TGTGCCAGCAGACAACCTAGCGGGAGGTTCGAGCAGTACTTC. Residues: CASRQPSGRFEQYF.

This clonotype was recorded many times. The chain recombines TRBV12-3 or TRBV12-4 with TRBJ2-2, with D possibly being TRBD1 (6 bases). Trimming cost V 6 bases and J 8 bases, with 16 bases left between them. The CDR3 consists of 14 residues. CDR3 residues: CASSQHGTKGELFF. In nucleotides, the CDR3 is TGTGCCAGCAGCCAGCACGGGACAAAAGGGGAGCTGTTTTTT.

This clonotype was seen repeatedly, ten times or more. This sequence joins TRBV7-2 and TRBJ2-7; the match to TRBD1 covers 7 bases. From germline, CDR1 is SGHTA and CDR2 FQGNSA. The junction had 2 bases not matched to a gene; V was cut back by 0 bases and J by 0 bases. The CDR3 length is 15 residues. The CDR3 DNA follows: TGTGCCAGCAGCTTAGCCCGGGACAGCTCCTACGAGCAGTACTTC. This codes for CASSLARDSSYEQYF.

Many counts were recorded for this clonotype. The chain recombines TRBV18 with TRBJ2-7; D uncertain. The V gene lost 6 bases and the J gene lost 4 bases, with 13 bases spanning the gap. The CDR3 consists of 13 residues. Germline V gene sequence: CDR1 KGHSH, CDR2 LQKENI. For the CDR3, the DNA is TGTGCCAGCTCCGGAATGGCTGGGTACGAGCAGTACTTC. It is translated as CASSGMAGYEQYF.

This clonotype was seen repeatedly, ten times or more. This rearrangement joins TRBV19 to TRBJ1-1, with no clear D. The V and J ends lost 4 bases and 3 bases respectively, with 9 bases between them. The CDR3 has 13 residues. Germline CDR1 and CDR2: LNHDA and SQIVND (reference sequence). CDR3 DNA sequence: TGTGCCAGTAGTAATCTAGTGGACACTGAAGCTTTCTTT. Protein: CASSNLVDTEAFF.

The rearrangement joins TRBV2 to TRBJ1-1; D is perhaps TRBD1 (5 bases). Germline V gene lookup returns CDR1 SNHLY and CDR2 FYNNEI. This CDR3 is 14 amino acids long. V was trimmed by 7 bases and J by 4 bases, leaving 16 bases between them. The CDR3 sequence: CASTDSRRSTEAFF. The CDR3 bases are TGTGCCAGCACTGACAGCAGACGAAGCACTGAAGCTTTCTTT.

This clonotype was counted ten times or more. The chain couples TRBV30 to TRBJ2-7, with D uncertain. This CDR3 region has 11 residues. The germline gives CDR1 GTSNPN, CDR2 SVGIG (reference sequence). Trimming took off 2 bases at V and 4 bases at J, with 6 bases between the two ends. CDR3 sequence reads: CAWSTAYEQYF. The CDR3 DNA is TGTGCCTGGAGTACGGCGTACGAGCAGTACTTC. Full variable domain (rest looked up from reference TRBV30 and TRBJ2-7): SQTIHQWPATLVQPVGSPLSLECTVEGTSNPNLYWYRQAAGRGLQLLFYSVGIGQISSEVPQNLSASRPQDRQFILSSKKLLLSDSGFYLCAWSTAYEQYFGPGTRLTVT.

This clonotype showed up many times. The chain combines TRBV16 with TRBJ1-1; D gene unclear. Between the trimmed V and J ends, which lost 4 bases and 1 base, there was a span of 10 bases. The CDR3 extends over 14 amino acids. CDR1 is KGHSY, CDR2 FQNENV, per germline. CDR3 sequence reads: CASSLTEGNTEAFF. For the CDR3, the DNA is TGTGCCAGCAGCCTCACAGAGGGGAACACTGAAGCTTTCTTT.

This clonotype was recorded a few times. The V call is TRBV12-3 or TRBV12-4, the J call TRBJ1-1, with 7 bases lining up with TRBD1. The CDR3 is 14 residues long. Trimming took 6 bases from V and 6 from J; bases not matched to a gene: 10. The CDR3 loop reads CASSAGRGRSEAFF. The CDR3 bases are TGTGCCAGCAGCGCAGGGAGGGGGCGATCTGAAGCTTTCTTT.

This clonotype was detected many times. The chain uses TRBV5-1 and TRBJ1-2, with D uncertain. V was shortened by 7 bases and J by 4 bases, with 11 bases between the two germline ends. Germline V gene lookup returns CDR1 SGHRS and CDR2 YFSETQ. The CDR3 is 12 residues long. Written as DNA, the CDR3 is TGCGCCAGCTCGCCCTCGTTCTATGGCTACACCTTC. Its translation is CASSPSFYGYTF.

In this sample, this clonotype turned up many times. The chain is built from TRBV6-1 and TRBJ1-6, with D perhaps TRBD1 (6 bases). Per germline, CDR1 MNHNS and CDR2 SASEGT. The ends were cut back, 6 bases at V and 8 bases at J, with 11 bases in the middle. The CDR3 runs 13 residues. DNA for the CDR3: TGTGCCAGCAGACCTTGGACAGATTCACCCCTCCACTTT. Residues: CASRPWTDSPLHF.

This clonotype was observed many times. The chain joins TRBV5-1 to TRBJ2-7; D might be TRBD2 (5 bases). Per germline, CDR1 SGHRS and CDR2 YFSETQ. V lost 3 bases, J lost 5 bases, and 15 bases lay in between. CDR3 size: 14 residues. CDR3: CASSWGVVSDEQYF. The DNA of the CDR3 is TGCGCCAGCAGCTGGGGAGTAGTTAGCGACGAGCAGTACTTC.

This clonotype was counted ten times or more. V and J are TRBV13 and TRBJ2-7; 10 positions match TRBD2. Germline V gene data show CDR1 as PRHDT and CDR2 as FYEKMQ (reference sequence). V trimming: 5 bases; J trimming: 3 bases; junction bases outside the gene matches: 7. The CDR3 covers 15 residues. The CDR3 region is CASSQGLAGDYEQYF. The CDR3 DNA reads as TGTGCCAGCAGCCAGGGGCTAGCGGGAGACTACGAGCAGTACTTC.

This clonotype was detected ten times or more. V gene TRBV12-3 or TRBV12-4 combines with J gene TRBJ1-1, with TRBD1 identical over 7 bases. The CDR3 loop spans 15 amino acids. V gave up 3 bases and J gave up 5 bases; unmatched junction bases: 9. CDR3 DNA: TGTGCCAGCAGTTTCCTGCAGGGGGGGGGTACTGAAGCTTTCTTT. Encoded protein: CASSFLQGGGTEAFF.

This clonotype was recorded at least ten times. This sequence joins TRBV7-8 and TRBJ2-5, with D perhaps matching TRBD1 (6 bases). Trimming took 1 base from V and 0 from J, leaving 12 bases between them. Per germline, CDR1 SGHVS and CDR2 FQNEAQ. The CDR3 contains 16 residues. This CDR3 is CASSLVGQPYQETQYF. In nucleotides, the CDR3 is TGTGCCAGCAGCTTAGTCGGACAGCCGTACCAAGAGACCCAGTACTTC.

V is TRBV11-2 and J is TRBJ2-5; 8 bases match TRBD1. V lost 0 bases to trimming and J lost 6 bases; unmatched junction nucleotides: 3. The CDR3 is 14 residues long. CDR1 is SGHAT, CDR2 FQNNGV, per germline. The CDR3 coding sequence is TGTGCCAGCAGCTTAGATTGGACAGGGAAGACCCAGTACTTC. Protein product: CASSLDWTGKTQYF.

V is TRBV6-5 and J is TRBJ1-5; possible D gene TRBD1, 6 bases. The CDR3 contains 15 residues. Germline CDR1 and CDR2: MNHEY and SVGAGI. V was shortened by 0 bases and J by 5 bases, with 11 bases between the two germline ends. This CDR3 is CASSYSGQHYQPQHF. CDR3 bases: TGTGCCAGCAGTTACTCCGGACAGCACTATCAGCCCCAGCATTTT.

This clonotype was picked up many times. This chain connects TRBV10-2 to TRBJ1-2; perhaps TRBD1 as D (6 bases). Deletions cut 3 bases from V and 7 bases from J, with 18 bases between. Germline values: CDR1 WSHSY, CDR2 SAAADI. The CDR3 sequence is 15 residues long. CDR3 sequence: CASSDEPWGGGGYTF. In DNA, the CDR3 is TGCGCCAGCAGTGACGAGCCGTGGGGAGGGGGTGGCTACACCTTC.